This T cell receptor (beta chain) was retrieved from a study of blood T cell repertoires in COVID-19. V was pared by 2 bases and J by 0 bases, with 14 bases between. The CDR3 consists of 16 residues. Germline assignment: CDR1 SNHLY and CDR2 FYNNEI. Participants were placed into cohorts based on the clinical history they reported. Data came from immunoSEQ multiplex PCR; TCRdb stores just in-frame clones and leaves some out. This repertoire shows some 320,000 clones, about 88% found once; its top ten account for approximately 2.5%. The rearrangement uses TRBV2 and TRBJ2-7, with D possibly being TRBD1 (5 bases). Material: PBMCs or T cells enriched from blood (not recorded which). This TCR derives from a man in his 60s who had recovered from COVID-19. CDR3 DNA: TGTGCCAGCAGTGAAAGGGGTGGGAAAAGCTCCTACGAGCAGTACTTC. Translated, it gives CASSERGGKSSYEQYF.